One sample yielded the 22 T cell receptor beta chains listed below, sequenced in a study of blood T cell repertoires in COVID-19. Sequencing was performed with immunoSEQ multiplex PCR; in TCRdb, only in-frame clones are kept and a portion is missing. Seen here are over 200,000 clones, 70% to 85% observed once, and the top ten hold over 12%. The sequenced sample was PBMCs or T cells enriched from blood (not recorded which). These receptors originate from a man in his forties or fifties who had recovered from COVID-19.

This clone was seen once. The genes are TRBV7-8 and TRBJ2-5, with TRBD1 as a possible D gene (5 bases). Germline CDR1 reads SGHVS; CDR2 reads FQNEAQ. The CDR3 is 16 residues long. The ends were cut back, 2 bases at V and 4 bases at J, with 17 bases in the middle. The CDR3 DNA reads as TGTGCCAGCAGCTTACTTGACTTGGGGCCTGGAGAGACCCAGTACTTC. Amino acid sequence: CASSLLDLGPGETQYF.

This clone was seen only once. This chain links TRBV13 with TRBJ2-4, with TRBD1 identical over 8 bases. CDR3 length: 15 residues. Trimming removed 5 bases from V and 3 bases from J; junction bases left unmatched: 6. Germline CDR1 is PRHDT and CDR2 is FYEKMQ (reference sequence). For the CDR3, the DNA is TGTGCCAGCAGCCCCGGACAGGGTGACAAAAACATTCAGTACTTC. Translated: CASSPGQGDKNIQYF. Full variable domain (outside the CDR3, taken from reference TRBV13 and TRBJ2-4): AAGVIQSPRHLIKEKRETATLKCYPIPRHDTVYWYQQGPGQDPQFLISFYEKMQSDKGSIPDRFSAQQFSDYHSELNMSSLELGDSALYFCASSPGQGDKNIQYFGAGTRLSVL.

This chain joins TRBV9 and TRBJ1-3; the D is unclear. CDR3 length equals 13 residues. The germline V gene encodes CDR1 SGDLS and CDR2 YYNGEE. Trimming removed 3 bases from V and 5 bases from J, with 9 bases in between. The CDR3 region has the DNA TGTGCCAGCAGCGACAATACCCGAAACACCATATATTTT. Translating it yields CASSDNTRNTIYF.

The chain joins TRBV19 to TRBJ2-1; 8 bases align to TRBD2. V lost 5 bases, J lost 8 bases, and 20 bases stayed unmatched. CDR1 is LNHDA and CDR2 is SQIVND in the germline V gene (reference sequence). CDR3 length: 18 residues. Here the CDR3 reads CASSARALGGLVSYEQFF. CDR3 bases: TGTGCCAGTAGTGCCAGGGCCTTGGGGGGACTAGTCTCCTATGAGCAGTTCTTC. The full variable domain, in which reference TRBV19 and TRBJ2-1 provide the parts outside the CDR3, is DGGITQSPKYLFRKEGQNVTLSCEQNLNHDAMYWYRQDPGQGLRLIYYSQIVNDFQKGDIAEGYSVSREKKESFPLTVTSAQKNPTAFYLCASSARALGGLVSYEQFFGPGTRLTVL.

The chain couples TRBV5-1 to TRBJ1-4; D is uncertain. The length of the CDR3 is 16 residues. The germline V and J ends were trimmed by 1 base and 0 bases, with 10 bases remaining between them. Germline loops: CDR1 SGHRS, CDR2 YFSETQ. In nucleotides, the CDR3 is TGCGCCAGCAGCTTGCGCGGACTGGCAACTAATGAAAAACTGTTTTTT. Protein sequence: CASSLRGLATNEKLFF.

The chain carries TRBV7-9 and TRBJ2-3; weak D call: TRBD2 (6 bases). The germline V gene has CDR1 SEHNR and CDR2 FQNEAQ (reference sequence). CDR3 length: 13 residues. V dropped 5 bases and J dropped 0 bases, with 6 bases sitting between them. The CDR3 sequence: CASSAGSTDTQYF. The CDR3 DNA reads TGTGCCAGCAGCGCGGGAAGCACAGATACGCAGTATTTT.

The chain has TRBV27 and TRBJ2-3; D is ambiguous. CDR3 length: 15 amino acids. V lost 7 bases and J 2 bases, leaving 16 bases between the germline ends. Germline CDR1 is MNHEY and CDR2 is SMNVEV (reference sequence). CDR3 DNA: TGTGCCAGCATCTATCGAGCAGGATTCACAGATACGCAGTATTTT. It encodes CASIYRAGFTDTQYF.

This clone occurred once. The chain combines TRBV5-1 with TRBJ1-2; no clear D gene. V was cut by 1 base and J by 6 bases, with 7 bases left in between. From germline, CDR1 is SGHRS and CDR2 YFSETQ. This CDR3 spans 12 amino acids. This chain's CDR3 is CASSLLRDGYTF. The CDR3 bases are TGCGCCAGCAGCTTGTTACGGGATGGCTACACCTTC.

The chain employs TRBV12-3 or TRBV12-4 and TRBJ1-6; D gene uncertain. The CDR3 sequence is 12 residues long. The V gene lost 3 bases and the J gene lost 9 bases, with 6 bases spanning the gap. CDR3 nucleotide sequence: TGTGCCAGCAGTTTCGTGTCTTCACCCCTCCACTTT. This codes for CASSFVSSPLHF.

This clone was picked up one time. This chain links TRBV5-1 with TRBJ1-5; 9 nucleotides align to TRBD1. V gave up 4 bases and J gave up 2 bases; unmatched junction bases: 7. This CDR3 comprises 16 residues. Germline lookup yields CDR1 SGHRS and CDR2 YFSETQ. The CDR3 DNA follows: TGCGCCAGCAGCCCACAGGGGGCTAATGGCAATCAGCCCCAGCATTTT. As protein: CASSPQGANGNQPQHF.

The V call is TRBV12-3 or TRBV12-4, the J call TRBJ2-5; 8 positions agree with TRBD2. V shed 6 bases and J 14 bases; nucleotides not matched to a gene: 8. The CDR3 is made up of 11 amino acids. For the CDR3, the DNA is TGTGCCAGCAGCCTCGGCGGGGGGAAATACTTC. Encoded protein: CASSLGGGKYF.

Worth noting for this clone: This specimen includes other DNA sequences encoding the same CDR3. The chain employs TRBV2 and TRBJ1-5; 10 positions match TRBD1. The CDR3 is 14 amino acids. Germline assignment: CDR1 SNHLY and CDR2 FYNNEI. The J segment lost 2 bases and the V segment lost 8 bases, leaving 3 bases of the junction unmatched. CDR3 DNA: TGTGCCAGCTCCGGGACAGGGGGCAATCAGCCCCAGCATTTT. The encoded protein is CASSGTGGNQPQHF.

The chain carries TRBV5-1 and TRBJ2-5; 7 bases line up with TRBD2. Germline V lookup: CDR1 SGHRS, CDR2 YFSETQ. This CDR3 contains 13 residues. The V gene end was trimmed by 9 bases and the J gene end by 9 bases; junction bases not matched to a gene: 14. Written as DNA, the CDR3 is TGCGCCACCCGAGGGGACTATCAAGGGGCCCAGTACTTC. Its protein product is CATRGDYQGAQYF. Variable domain in full (rest from reference TRBV5-1 and TRBJ2-5): KAGVTQTPRYLIKTRGQQVTLSCSPISGHRSVSWYQQTPGQGLQFLFEYFSETQRNKGNFPGRFSGRQFSNSRSEMNVSTLELGDSALYLCATRGDYQGAQYFGPGTRLLVL.

This chain links TRBV15 with TRBJ2-3; 7 bases are shared with TRBD2. CDR1 LNHNV and CDR2 YYDKDF come from the germline V gene (reference sequence). Trimming took 0 bases from V and 8 from J; bases not matched to a gene: 8. The CDR3 extends over 15 amino acids. The CDR3 nucleotides are TGTGCCACCAGCAGAGATCAAAGGACTAGAGGTACGCAGTATTTT. Translated: CATSRDQRTRGTQYF. The entire variable domain, with the rest obtained from reference TRBV15 and TRBJ2-3, is as follows: DAMVIQNPRYQVTQFGKPVTLSCSQTLNHNVMYWYQQKSSQAPKLLFHYYDKDFNNEADTPDNFQSRRPNTSFCFLDIRSPGLGDTAMYLCATSRDQRTRGTQYFGPGTRLTVL.

This clone was observed a few times. CDR3 in amino acids: CASGLGSGLYNEQFF. The CDR3 DNA sequence: TGTGCTAGTGGTTTGGGCTCGGGACTCTACAATGAGCAGTTCTTC. The rearrangement links TRBV12-5 to TRBJ2-1, with a tentative D call TRBD2 (6 bases). The germline V gene encodes CDR1 LGHNT and CDR2 FRNRAP. The CDR3 has 15 amino acids. Trimming pared 1 base from V and 3 bases from J, leaving 10 bases between.

This clone was seen a single time. The chain employs TRBV5-1 and TRBJ1-4, with TRBD1 as a possible D gene (6 bases). CDR1 is SGHRS, CDR2 YFSETQ, per germline. V dropped 1 base and J dropped 6 bases, with 10 bases sitting between them. The CDR3 length is 14 residues. The CDR3 nucleotides are TGCGCCAGCAGCTTGCAGGGGCAGGATGAAAAACTGTTTTTT. Its translation is CASSLQGQDEKLFF.

The rearrangement joins TRBV18 to TRBJ2-3, with 11 bases fitting TRBD2. V lost 4 bases and J lost 2; bases outside the gene matches: 5. Germline values: CDR1 KGHSH, CDR2 LQKENI. This CDR3 region has 16 residues. CDR3 amino acids: CASSHATSGITDTQYF. CDR3 nucleotide sequence: TGTGCCAGCTCACACGCGACTAGCGGGATCACAGATACGCAGTATTTT.

J is TRBJ2-5 and V is TRBV11-3, with 7 bases that match TRBD1. In germline, CDR1 is SGHNT, CDR2 YENEEA. The length of the CDR3 is 15 residues. The junction had 11 bases not matched to a gene; V was cut back by 5 bases and J by 5 bases. This chain's CDR3 is CASSTDGTAAETQYF. The CDR3, as DNA: TGTGCCAGCAGCACAGATGGGACAGCCGCGGAGACCCAGTACTTC.

V and J are TRBV5-4 and TRBJ1-2, with TRBD1 matching over 7 bases. Trimming at V came to 5 bases and at J to 4 bases, leaving 5 bases not matched to a gene. The CDR3 loop spans 13 amino acids. Germline V lookup: CDR1 SGHNT, CDR2 YYREEE (reference sequence). The CDR3 is CASSFTGAYGYTF. The CDR3 DNA reads as TGTGCCAGCAGTTTTACAGGGGCCTATGGCTACACCTTC.

The V gene is TRBV28, the J gene TRBJ1-6, with 7 bases lining up with TRBD1. This CDR3 region has 16 residues. V dropped 5 bases and J dropped 7; count of bases not matched to a gene: 11. The germline V gene encodes CDR1 MDHEN and CDR2 SYDVKM. The CDR3, as DNA: TGTGCCAGCAGTCCGACCCGGACAGGCTGGAATTCACCCCTCCACTTT. Amino acids: CASSPTRTGWNSPLHF.

This chain connects TRBV28 to TRBJ1-5, with TRBD1 matching 9 bases. The CDR3 totals 16 residues. Per germline, CDR1 MDHEN and CDR2 SYDVKM. V lost 3 bases, J lost 5 bases, and 8 bases stayed unmatched. CDR3 in amino acids: CASSFSDRGGYQPQHF. The CDR3, as DNA: TGTGCCAGCAGTTTCTCGGACAGGGGAGGATATCAGCCCCAGCATTTT.

This clone was picked up many times. CDR3 sequence (DNA): TGCGCCAGCAGCTCGGCCGGACAGGCCACCGGGGAGCTGTTTTTT. Protein: CASSSAGQATGELFF. The gene calls are TRBV5-1 and TRBJ2-2; 7 bases fit TRBD1. The junction had 6 bases not matched to a gene; V was cut back by 3 bases and J by 4 bases. Germline loops: CDR1 SGHRS, CDR2 YFSETQ. The CDR3 runs to 15 residues.